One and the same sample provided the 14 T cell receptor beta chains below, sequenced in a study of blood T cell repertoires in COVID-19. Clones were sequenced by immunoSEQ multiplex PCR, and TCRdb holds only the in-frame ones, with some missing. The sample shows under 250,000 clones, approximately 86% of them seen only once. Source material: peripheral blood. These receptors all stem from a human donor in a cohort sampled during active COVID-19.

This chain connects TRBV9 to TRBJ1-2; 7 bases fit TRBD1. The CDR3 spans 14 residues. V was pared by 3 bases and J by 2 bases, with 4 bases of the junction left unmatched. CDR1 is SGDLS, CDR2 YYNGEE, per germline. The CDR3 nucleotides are TGTGCCAGCAGCGGACGACAGGGAAACTATGGCTACACCTTC. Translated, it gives CASSGRQGNYGYTF.

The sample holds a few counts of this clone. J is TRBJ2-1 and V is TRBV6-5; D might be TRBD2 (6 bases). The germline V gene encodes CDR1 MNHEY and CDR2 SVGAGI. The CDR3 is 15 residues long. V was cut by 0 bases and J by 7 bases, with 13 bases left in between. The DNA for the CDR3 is TGTGCCAGCAGTTACTCGCATCTGGAGGGAAATGAGCAGTTCTTC. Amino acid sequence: CASSYSHLEGNEQFF.

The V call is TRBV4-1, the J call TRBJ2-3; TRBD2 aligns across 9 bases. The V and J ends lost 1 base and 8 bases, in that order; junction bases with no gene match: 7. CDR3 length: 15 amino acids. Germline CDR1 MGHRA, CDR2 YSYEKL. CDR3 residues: CASSQGVAGVGTQYF. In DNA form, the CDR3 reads TGCGCCAGCAGCCAAGGGGTAGCGGGAGTAGGTACGCAGTATTTT.

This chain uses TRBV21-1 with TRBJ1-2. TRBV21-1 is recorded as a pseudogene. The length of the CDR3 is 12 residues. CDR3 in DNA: TGTGCCAGCACCCGGGGGATCTATGGCTACACCTTC. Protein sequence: CASTRGIYGYTF.

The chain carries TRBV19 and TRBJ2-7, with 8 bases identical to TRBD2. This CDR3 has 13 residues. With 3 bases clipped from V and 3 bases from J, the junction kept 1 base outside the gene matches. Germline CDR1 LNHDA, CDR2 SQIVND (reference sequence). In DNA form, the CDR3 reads TGTGCCAGTAGTATGGGACTAGTCTACGAGCAGTACTTC. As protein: CASSMGLVYEQYF.

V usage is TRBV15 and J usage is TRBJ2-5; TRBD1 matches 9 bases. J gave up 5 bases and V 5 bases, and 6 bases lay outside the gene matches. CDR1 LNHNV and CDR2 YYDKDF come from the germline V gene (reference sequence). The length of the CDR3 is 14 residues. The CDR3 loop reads CATSRDRAGETQYF. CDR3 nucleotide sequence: TGTGCCACCAGCCGGGACAGGGCAGGGGAGACCCAGTACTTC.

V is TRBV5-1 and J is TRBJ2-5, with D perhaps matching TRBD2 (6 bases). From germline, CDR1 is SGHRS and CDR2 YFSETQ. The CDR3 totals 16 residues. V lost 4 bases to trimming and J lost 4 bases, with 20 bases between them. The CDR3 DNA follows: TGCGCCAGCAGCCTCGACTCCGGGACTCTCCTAGAGACCCAGTACTTC. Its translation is CASSLDSGTLLETQYF.

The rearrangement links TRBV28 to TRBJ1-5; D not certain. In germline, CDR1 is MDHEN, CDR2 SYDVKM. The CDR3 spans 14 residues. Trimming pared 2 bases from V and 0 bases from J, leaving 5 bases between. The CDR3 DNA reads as TGTGCCAGCAGTTTAGCGCCTAGCAATCAGCCCCAGCATTTT. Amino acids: CASSLAPSNQPQHF.

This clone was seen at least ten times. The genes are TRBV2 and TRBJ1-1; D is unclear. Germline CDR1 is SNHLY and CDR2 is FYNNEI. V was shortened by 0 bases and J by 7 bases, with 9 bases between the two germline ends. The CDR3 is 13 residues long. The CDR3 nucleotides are TGTGCCAGCAGTGAAGCGCGGGGAAGTGAAGCTTTCTTT. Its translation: CASSEARGSEAFF.

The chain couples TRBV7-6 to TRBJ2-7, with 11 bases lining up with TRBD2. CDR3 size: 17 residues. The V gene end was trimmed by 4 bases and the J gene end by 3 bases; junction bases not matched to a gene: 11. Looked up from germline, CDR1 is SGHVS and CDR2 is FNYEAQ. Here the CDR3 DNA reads TGTGCCAGCAGCTCCCTCCAGACTAGCGGGATTCTCTACGAGCAGTACTTC. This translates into CASSSLQTSGILYEQYF.

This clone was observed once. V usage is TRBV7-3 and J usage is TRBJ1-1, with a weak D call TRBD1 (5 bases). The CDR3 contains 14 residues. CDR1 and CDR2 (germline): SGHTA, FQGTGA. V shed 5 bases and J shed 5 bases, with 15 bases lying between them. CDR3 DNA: TGTGCCAGCAGCCCTGTCGGGGAGGGGACTGAAGCTTTCTTT. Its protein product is CASSPVGEGTEAFF.

The CDR3: CASSPRTGGFEKLFF. The CDR3 DNA reads TGTGCCAGCAGCCCCCGGACAGGGGGGTTTGAAAAACTGTTTTTT. This sequence joins TRBV9 and TRBJ1-4; 10 bases are shared with TRBD1. Germline CDR1 and CDR2: SGDLS and YYNGEE. This CDR3 has 15 residues. After removal of 4 bases from V and 7 bases from J, the junction contained 7 bases not matched to a gene.

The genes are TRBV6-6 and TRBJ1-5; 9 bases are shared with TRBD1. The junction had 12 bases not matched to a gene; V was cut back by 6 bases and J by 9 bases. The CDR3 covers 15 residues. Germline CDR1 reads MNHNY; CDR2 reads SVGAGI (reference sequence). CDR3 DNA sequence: TGTGCCAGCAGAACCGACAGGGGGACCTTTGGGCCCCAGCATTTT. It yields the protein CASRTDRGTFGPQHF.

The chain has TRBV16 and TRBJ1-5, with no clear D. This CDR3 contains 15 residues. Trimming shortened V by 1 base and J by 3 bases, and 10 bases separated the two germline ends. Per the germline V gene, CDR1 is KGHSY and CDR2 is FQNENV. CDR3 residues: CASSQWSRNNQPQHF. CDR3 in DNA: TGTGCCAGCAGCCAATGGAGTCGGAACAATCAGCCCCAGCATTTT.